This T cell receptor beta chain was sequenced in a study of CD4 T cells in relation to SARS-CoV-2 and coronaviruses (TCRdb year 2021). Describing the broader study: The ViraFEST assay cultured PBMCs with antigen for roughly 11 days, then sequenced TCR beta CDR3s to find antigen-specific clonal expansions. An HIV-1 Nef peptide pool or a no-peptide culture served as the negative reference condition. Expansion assays from other donors in the study were sequenced with a different, Illumina-based TCR-beta assay. Shared crossreactive spike epitopes were mapped to their HLA restriction using patient-derived lymphoblastoid cell lines. At the level of individual TCR clonotypes, the study evaluated whether memory CD4+ T cells crossreact between the spike proteins of SARS-CoV-2 and those of common cold coronaviruses. The Adaptive Biotechnologies TCR-sequencing kit was used to sequence samples from a few pre-COVID donors and the naive versus memory experiments, whereas other data were Illumina-based. Paper-wide results and their limitations: Because the crossreactivity analysis focused on spike protein, crossreactivity against other viral proteins was not assessed. Approximately 61% of donors had memory CD4+ clonotypes that crossrecognized SARS-CoV-2 and at least one common cold coronavirus spike. Small numbers of patients and of tested TCRs limited the study. Crossreactive clones showed significantly weaker SARS-CoV-2-driven expansion than monoreactive clones, consistent with antigenic imprinting. Because no donor provided both pre-pandemic and post-infection samples, tracing the source of pre-existing responses was limited.

Including the terminal cysteine and phenylalanine, the CDR3 comprises 19 residues. The DNA shown is the 57-base CDR3, in frame from base 1. Trimming leaves V shorter by 1 base and J shorter by 0 bases, with the junction holding 6 bases beyond the gene matches. CDR1 LGHNA and CDR2 YSLEER were looked up in the germline V gene. CD4+ T cells from unexposed donors were collected before the COVID-19 pandemic (2011-2018). After around ten days of culture, CD4+ T cells were isolated with the EasySep CD4+ T cell isolation kit. Unexposed donor CD4+ T cells were tested for reactivity to SARS-CoV-2 S and N and four common cold coronavirus spike pools, as cell number allowed. Approximately 1.8 million PBMCs per well were cultured in IMDM with roughly 5% human AB serum and about 10 IU/ml IL-2. Half of the culture medium was replaced with fresh IL-2-containing medium on days 3 and 7. Each peptide culture condition was generally run in triplicate replicate wells. Leukapheresis product for the unexposed donors was bought commercially. Ficoll-Paque PLUS gradient centrifugation was used to isolate PBMCs from leukapheresis product or whole blood. PBMCs were either cryopreserved at -140°C or used fresh in the expansion assay. The QIAamp Micro DNA Kit was used to extract genomic DNA from the CD4+ T cells.

This clone was recorded a few times. It lacks a known antigen. No base qualities exist here, and no much larger clone lies one base off it. Library generation was performed with the immunoSEQ multiplex PCR assay. The paper's data handling went like this. Preprocessing removed nonproductive sequences and CDR3s not starting with C, not ending with F or W, or shorter than 7 amino acids. Antigen-specific clonotypes were called with the MANAFEST web app, based on expansion relative to reference and other culture wells. A clone was considered positive if significant expansion relative to the reference culture was observed in 2 of 3 replicate wells at an FDR below 0.05. A further requirement for positive clones was significant expansion compared with all other tandem wells, along with an odds ratio above 5. After three terminal residues were trimmed from each end, CDR3 homology was quantified as pairwise Levenshtein distance using the stringdist R package. TCRdb provides this immuneACCESS table in a form limited to in-frame rearrangements. Some clones are lacking; in checked studies, under half of them reflect an unresolved V gene, and why the rest are absent is not known. V, J and clone size were drawn from that table, and D and trimming were deduced from the DNA. In this sample the table shows tens of thousands of clones, around 72% of which occur a single time. Approximately 13% of the sample rests with the top ten.

The TCR comes from a human donor in good health. Rearrangement joined TRBV4-3 to TRBJ2-2, and 12 junction bases match TRBD2. The sample consisted of CD4+ T cells from PBMCs, cultured in vitro. The DNA sequence is given as TGCGCCAGCAGCCAAGGGCCTGGACTAGCGGGACCGAACACCGGGGAGCTGTTTTTT. It codes for CASSQGPGLAGPNTGELFF.